This record concerns one T cell receptor (beta chain) sequence. Antigen specificity is unknown. This sample stems from a study of OX40 agonist ivuxolimab in advanced cancers. Study-level results: On average, CD8+ T cells had more expanded clones than CD4+.

Sequenced by immunoSEQ multiplex PCR; TCRdb stores in-frame clones only, minus some. The sample includes 20,000 to 25,000 clones, around 78% of them seen just once. This CDR3 spans 15 amino acids. Trimming cost V 4 bases and J 7 bases; bases outside gene matches: 11. Germline CDR1 and CDR2: SGDLS and YYNGEE. At baseline, cycle 4 day 1, and cycle 7 day 1, blood was sampled. The material sequenced was CD4+ or CD8+ T cells sorted from blood, taken in a trial of the OX40 agonist ivuxolimab. V and J are TRBV9 and TRBJ1-5; 7 nucleotides match TRBD1. The TCR originated in an adult with an advanced solid tumor such as melanoma, head and neck, liver or kidney cancer. CDR3 in amino acids: CASSQGGAGDQPQHF. CDR3 in DNA: TGTGCCAGCAGCCAGGGGGGGGCAGGAGACCAGCCCCAGCATTTT.